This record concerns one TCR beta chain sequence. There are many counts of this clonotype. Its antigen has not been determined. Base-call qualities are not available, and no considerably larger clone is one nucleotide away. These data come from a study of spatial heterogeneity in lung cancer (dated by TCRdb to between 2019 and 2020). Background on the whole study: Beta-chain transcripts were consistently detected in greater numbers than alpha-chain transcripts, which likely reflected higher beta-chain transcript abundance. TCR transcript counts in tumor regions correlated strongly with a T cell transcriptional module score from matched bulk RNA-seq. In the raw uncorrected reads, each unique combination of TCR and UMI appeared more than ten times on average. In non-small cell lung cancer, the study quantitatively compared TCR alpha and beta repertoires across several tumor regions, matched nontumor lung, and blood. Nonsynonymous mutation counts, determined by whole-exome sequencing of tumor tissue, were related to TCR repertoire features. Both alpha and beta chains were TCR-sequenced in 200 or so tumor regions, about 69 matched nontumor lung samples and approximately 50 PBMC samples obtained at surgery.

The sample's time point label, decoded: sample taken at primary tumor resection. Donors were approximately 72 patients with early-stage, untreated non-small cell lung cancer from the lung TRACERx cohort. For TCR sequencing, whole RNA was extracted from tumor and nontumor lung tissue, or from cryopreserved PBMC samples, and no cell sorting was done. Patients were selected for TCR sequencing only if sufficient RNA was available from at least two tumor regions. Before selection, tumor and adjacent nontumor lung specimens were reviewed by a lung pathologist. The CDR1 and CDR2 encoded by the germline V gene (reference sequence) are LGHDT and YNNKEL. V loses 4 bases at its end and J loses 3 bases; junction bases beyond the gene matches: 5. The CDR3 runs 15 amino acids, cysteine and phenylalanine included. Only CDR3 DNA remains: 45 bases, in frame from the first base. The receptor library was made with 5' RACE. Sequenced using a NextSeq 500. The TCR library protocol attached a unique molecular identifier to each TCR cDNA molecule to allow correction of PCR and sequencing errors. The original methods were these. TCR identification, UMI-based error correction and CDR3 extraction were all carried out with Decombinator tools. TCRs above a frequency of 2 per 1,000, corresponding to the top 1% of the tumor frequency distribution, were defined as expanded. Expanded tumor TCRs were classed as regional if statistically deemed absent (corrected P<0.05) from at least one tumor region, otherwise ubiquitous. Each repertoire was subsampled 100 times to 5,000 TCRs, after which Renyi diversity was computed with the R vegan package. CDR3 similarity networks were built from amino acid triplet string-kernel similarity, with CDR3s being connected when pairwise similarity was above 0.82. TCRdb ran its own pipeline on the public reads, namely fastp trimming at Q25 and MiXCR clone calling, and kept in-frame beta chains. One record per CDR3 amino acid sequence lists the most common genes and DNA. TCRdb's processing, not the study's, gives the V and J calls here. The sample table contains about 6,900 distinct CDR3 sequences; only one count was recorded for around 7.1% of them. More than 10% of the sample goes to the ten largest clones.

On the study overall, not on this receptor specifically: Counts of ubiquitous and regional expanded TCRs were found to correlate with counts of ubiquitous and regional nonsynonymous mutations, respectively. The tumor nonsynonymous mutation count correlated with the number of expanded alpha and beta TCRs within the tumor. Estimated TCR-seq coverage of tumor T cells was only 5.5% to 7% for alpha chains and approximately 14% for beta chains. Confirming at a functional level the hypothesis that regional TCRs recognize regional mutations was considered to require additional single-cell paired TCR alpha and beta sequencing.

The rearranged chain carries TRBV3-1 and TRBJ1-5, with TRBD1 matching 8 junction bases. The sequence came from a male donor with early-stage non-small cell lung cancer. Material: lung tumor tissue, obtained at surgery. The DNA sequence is TGTGCCAGCAGCCCCCGACAGGGGCCCAATCAGCCCCAGCATTTT. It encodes CASSPRQGPNQPQHF.